The 15 T cell receptor beta chains in this list originate from one sample, sequenced in a study of blood T cell repertoires in COVID-19. Repertoires were generated with immunoSEQ multiplex PCR, while TCRdb's copy carries only in-frame clones and drops some. This sample has approximately 250,000 clones, with 80% to 90% found just once. The source material was PBMCs or T cells enriched from blood (not recorded which). The source of these receptors is a woman aged 25 to 45 with acute COVID-19.

The chain employs TRBV24-1 and TRBJ2-7; TRBD2 matches at 9 bases. Germline V gives CDR1 KGHDR, CDR2 SFDVKD. The V and J ends lost 4 bases and 5 bases, in that order; junction bases with no gene match: 14. This CDR3 comprises 17 residues. CDR3 protein: CATSEGPLKREVHEQYF. For the CDR3, the DNA is TGTGCCACCAGTGAGGGACCCCTGAAGCGGGAGGTCCACGAGCAGTACTTC.

V usage is TRBV4-2 and J usage is TRBJ2-2; D is uncertain. The germline V and J ends were trimmed by 0 bases and 5 bases, with 10 bases remaining between them. CDR1 is LGHNA and CDR2 is YNFKEQ in the germline V gene. This CDR3 has 15 residues. The CDR3 sequence is CASSQDLEVTGELFF. For the CDR3, the DNA is TGTGCCAGCAGCCAAGATCTTGAGGTAACCGGGGAGCTGTTTTTT.

The chain is built from TRBV19 and TRBJ2-3, with TRBD2 matching over 9 bases. CDR3 length: 14 residues. Germline-derived CDR1 and CDR2 are LNHDA and SQIVND (reference sequence). V lost 11 bases and J lost 2; bases outside the gene matches: 8. CDR3 in DNA: TGTGCCTCAAAGCGGGGGGAGGACACAGATACGCAGTATTTT. Its translation: CASKRGEDTDTQYF.

The CDR3 is CASSQDQAPLNTGELFF. The CDR3 bases are TGCGCCAGCAGCCAAGATCAAGCTCCCCTAAACACCGGGGAGCTGTTTTTT. V usage is TRBV4-1 and J usage is TRBJ2-2; D is undetermined. Germline V gene lookup returns CDR1 MGHRA and CDR2 YSYEKL. There are 17 residues in the CDR3. V lost 0 bases, J lost 2 bases, and 13 bases lay in between.

CDR3: CASSPSLALHEQYF. DNA of the CDR3: TGTGCCAGCAGCCCCTCCCTAGCCCTCCACGAGCAGTACTTC. V gene TRBV7-8 combines with J gene TRBJ2-7; D perhaps matches TRBD2 (5 bases). The CDR3 totals 14 residues. Deletions cut 5 bases from V and 5 bases from J, with 16 bases between. Germline V gene data show CDR1 as SGHVS and CDR2 as FQNEAQ. The variable domain in full, completed from reference TRBV7-8 and TRBJ2-7, reads GAGVSQSPRYKVAKRGQDVALRCDPISGHVSLFWYQQALGQGPEFLTYFQNEAQLDKSGLPSDRFFAERPEGSVSTLKIQRTQQEDSAVYLCASSPSLALHEQYFGPGTRLTVT.

The genes are TRBV7-8 and TRBJ2-7; D perhaps matches TRBD2 (7 bases). Germline-derived CDR1 and CDR2 are SGHVS and FQNEAQ. The CDR3 has 16 residues. The germline V and J ends were trimmed by 5 bases and 5 bases, with 22 bases remaining between them. CDR3 coding DNA: TGTGCCAGCAGCGCCAAGCGGGATCAGCCAGGGGACGAGCAGTACTTC. Protein: CASSAKRDQPGDEQYF.

In DNA form, the CDR3 reads TGTGCCAGCAGCTTAGGAGAAGTCGGAAACATTCAGTACTTC. It codes for CASSLGEVGNIQYF. The rearrangement links TRBV7-8 to TRBJ2-4; D gene uncertain. The CDR3 loop spans 14 amino acids. With 1 base removed from V and 6 bases from J, the gap between germline ends came to 10 bases. The germline V gene encodes CDR1 SGHVS and CDR2 FQNEAQ.

The rearrangement joins TRBV28 to TRBJ1-2; 10 nucleotides align to TRBD1. Trimming at V came to 4 bases and at J to 7 bases, leaving 3 bases not matched to a gene. Germline lookup yields CDR1 MDHEN and CDR2 SYDVKM. The CDR3 runs to 13 residues. The DNA of the CDR3 is TGTGCCAGCAGTTCGGGACAGGGGACTGGCTACACCTTC. This gives the protein CASSSGQGTGYTF.

CDR3: CASSLDGNKNTGELFF. The DNA of the CDR3 is TGTGCCAGCAGCTTGGATGGCAATAAGAACACCGGGGAGCTGTTTTTT. The gene calls are TRBV5-4 and TRBJ2-2; no definite D call. Per the germline V gene, CDR1 is SGHNT and CDR2 is YYREEE (reference sequence). V shed 0 bases and J shed 1 base, with 10 bases lying between them. This CDR3 contains 16 residues. Together with reference TRBV5-4 and TRBJ2-2, the CDR3 gives the full variable domain: ETGVTQSPTHLIKTRGQQVTLRCSSQSGHNTVSWYQQALGQGPQFIFQYYREEENGRGNFPPRFSGLQFPNYSSELNVNALELDDSALYLCASSLDGNKNTGELFFGEGSRLTVL.

The chain uses TRBV5-1 and TRBJ2-7; 11 bases map to TRBD1. CDR1 and CDR2 (germline): SGHRS, YFSETQ. The CDR3 spans 16 residues. The V gene end was trimmed by 4 bases and the J gene end by 6 bases; junction bases not matched to a gene: 12. The CDR3 loop is CASSRTPGQGVGEQYF. The CDR3 bases are TGCGCCAGCAGCCGAACGCCGGGACAGGGGGTGGGCGAGCAGTACTTC.

The chain uses TRBV6-5 and TRBJ2-7; no firm D call. This CDR3 is 15 amino acids long. V was pared by 2 bases and J by 1 base, with 12 bases between. Germline values: CDR1 MNHEY, CDR2 SVGAGI. This chain's CDR3 is CASSYDPAGSYEQYF. The CDR3 DNA reads as TGTGCCAGCAGTTACGACCCCGCAGGTTCCTACGAGCAGTACTTC.

The V gene is TRBV4-1, the J gene TRBJ1-1; the match to TRBD1 covers 9 bases. Germline values: CDR1 MGHRA, CDR2 YSYEKL. The V segment lost 4 bases and the J segment 3 bases; nucleotides outside the gene matches: 0. CDR3 length: 13 amino acids. CDR3 nucleotides: TGCGCCAGCAGCCGACAGGGGGACACTGAAGCTTTCTTT. Encoded protein: CASSRQGDTEAFF.

The J gene is TRBJ1-1, the V gene TRBV29-1; D remains unclear. The CDR3 consists of 12 residues. Trimming took off 5 bases at V and 3 bases at J, with 10 bases between the two ends. Per the germline V gene, CDR1 is SQVTM and CDR2 is ANQGSEA. The CDR3 reads CSVFVEDTEAFF. The CDR3 DNA is TGCAGCGTTTTCGTAGAAGACACTGAAGCTTTCTTT.

The V call is TRBV6-2 or TRBV6-3, the J call TRBJ2-7; tentatively, D is TRBD2 (5 bases). The germline gives CDR1 MNHEY, CDR2 SVGEGT. V was clipped by 6 bases and J by 4 bases, with 16 bases between them. This CDR3 contains 14 residues. The CDR3, as DNA: TGTGCCAGCAGCCGTTTTCGGGATTTTTACGAGCAGTACTTC. Residues: CASSRFRDFYEQYF.

V is TRBV28 and J is TRBJ2-1, with a weak D call TRBD2 (7 bases). Deletions cut 7 bases from V and 9 bases from J, with 22 bases between. The V gene's germline CDR1 is MDHEN and CDR2 SYDVKM. The CDR3 extends over 15 amino acids. CDR3 protein: CASIAGAHPGGEQFF. The CDR3 nucleotides read TGTGCCAGCATTGCGGGGGCGCACCCGGGGGGTGAGCAGTTCTTC.